This T cell receptor (beta chain) was captured in a study of shared clonotypes between healthy human individuals. CDR3 length: 14 amino acids. Germline V CDR1 and CDR2: MGHDK, SYGVNS. Deep-level assay runs were performed. In the sorted-subset replicate PCRs, 200 ng DNA, roughly 30,000 T cell genomes, was used. Assay used: immunoSEQ multiplex PCR; TCRdb lists only in-frame clones, some missing. Among about 1 million clones listed, under 80% were seen once. Notes on this clone: Its ends do not fully match the called genes, so a read error is possible.

The sample consisted of memory CD4+ T cells sorted from blood. The subset here: CD45RA-negative fraction. The V and J genes are TRBV25-1 and TRBJ1-5, with unresolved D. The TCR originated in a young man in good health. The CDR3 sequence is CVSSSRGANQPQHF. The CDR3 DNA follows: TGTGTCAGCAGTTCACGGGGAGCCAATCAGCCCCAGCATTTT.